The clone carrying this T cell receptor beta chain was seen a handful of times. The TCR beta library used iRepertoire HTBI primers with Arm-PCR amplification of CDR3. One entry per CDR3 protein, called by TCRdb with MiXCR from the multiplex PCR reads. The sample has hundreds of thousands of distinct CDR3 sequences, approximately 15% seen once. This entry comes from a study of regulatory T cells in long-lasting Graves disease. V was trimmed by 4 bases and J by 5 bases, leaving 9 bases between them. This CDR3 has 12 amino acids. Germline V gene sequence: CDR1 DFQATT, CDR2 SNEGSKA (reference sequence). Time point here: newly diagnosed GD, antithyroid drugs for less than 3 months. Generation of the TCR library employed RNA extracted from PBMCs. Separately, the same data were catalogued under a study of T cells in Graves' hyperthyroidism and ophthalmopathy. According to that study: The model foresaw ophthalmopathy a median around 6 months prior to onset.

The material was peripheral blood mononuclear cells (PBMCs), obtained at new diagnosis, from a patient treated with antithyroid drugs. The chain carries TRBV20-1 and TRBJ2-1, with a tentative D call TRBD1 (5 bases). The source is a woman aged 30 to 39 with Graves disease. The CDR3 bases are TGCAGTGCTACCAGGGCTCACAATGAGCAGTTCTTC. Residues: CSATRAHNEQFF.